Included here is one T cell receptor (beta chain) sequence, with context. Its target is unknown. By quantitative 5'-RACE with molecular barcodes, the TCR beta libraries were made. A single record per CDR3 protein comes from TCRdb applying MiXCR to the 5' RACE reads. In the table there are 670,000 or so distinct CDR3 sequences, around 19% of which are singletons. This sample is part of a study of CD8 T cells in ankylosing spondylitis. Findings of the study overall: Among TCR beta sequences, a motif of under ten highly homologous variants appeared characteristic of ankylosing spondylitis blood. Significantly higher representation of disease-linked clones was reported for matched ankylosing spondylitis synovial fluid.

Germline V gene lookup returns CDR1 DFQATT and CDR2 SNEGSKA (reference sequence). V was cut by 2 bases and J by 3 bases, with 10 bases left in between. This CDR3 region has 13 residues. Input material: blood, either unsorted or a sorted T cell fraction (not recorded which). This chain uses TRBV20-1 with TRBJ1-1; D not resolved. The TCR originated in a male donor with ankylosing spondylitis. CDR3 sequence reads: CSARLGTDTEAFF. CDR3 bases: TGCAGTGCTAGATTGGGCACCGACACTGAAGCTTTCTTT.